This TCR beta chain was recorded in a study of shared T cell receptors in the human thymus. V lost 3 bases to trimming and J lost 10 bases; unmatched junction nucleotides: 8. The CDR3 is 14 residues long. CDR1 and CDR2 (germline): MNHEY, SMNVEV (reference sequence). Assay used: immunoSEQ multiplex PCR; TCRdb lists only in-frame clones, some missing. The sample gives some 640,000 clones, about 90% of which show up once; roughly 0.0089% is in the top ten. The data were also submitted as part of a second study, on human thymus T cells. That report adds: It was from resections taken during corrective heart surgery that the thymus tissue came. V and J gene usage appeared biased in thymic and blood repertoires. Related studies found that unrelated individuals share highly overlapping thymic repertoires.

Material for sequencing was thymocytes. The receptor comes from a boy younger than two with a congenital heart defect. The chain recombines TRBV27 with TRBJ2-1; 8 bases line up with TRBD2. The CDR3 coding sequence is TGTGCCAGCAGTTTTCATCGGGAGGGCCACGAGCAGTTCTTC. Its translation is CASSFHREGHEQFF.